This T cell receptor (beta chain) stems from a study of control samples from healthy donors and cancer patients. The method was immunoSEQ multiplex PCR; TCRdb's version includes in-frame clones alone and lacks a portion of them. Altogether approximately 140,000 clones are present, less than 95% being singletons, with the ten largest covering less than 8.5%. Per the germline V gene, CDR1 is MNHEY and CDR2 is SVGAGI. V was pared by 2 bases and J by 5 bases, with 6 bases between. The CDR3 sequence is 13 residues long. The clonotype comes from a man aged 18-30 years in good health. Input material: blood. The chain has TRBV6-5 and TRBJ2-2; possible D gene TRBD2, 6 bases. The DNA for the CDR3 is TGTGCCAGCAGTTACCGGGGGACCGGGGAGCTGTTTTTT. This codes for CASSYRGTGELFF.